The sequence of this TCR beta chain was determined in a study of T cell repertoires in cytomegalovirus infection. The wider study: An indication of both CMV infection and matching HLA type came from public TCR beta signatures. Findings of the study overall: Frequencies of public TCR beta families were cumulated, and this identified carriers of CMV plus the relevant HLA. HLA-C-restricted CMV clonotypes gave the most frequent clonotype in two of eight donors.

This clonotype has more than one count but fewer than ten. The antigen is unknown. The V and J ends lost 7 bases and 1 base respectively, with 13 bases between them. Looked up from germline, CDR1 is MDHEN and CDR2 is SYDVKM. The CDR3 runs to 14 residues. TCRdb reanalysed the reads using MiXCR and keeps one entry per CDR3 protein. Among roughly 760,000 distinct CDR3 sequences listed, approximately 40% were seen once. The rearrangement joins TRBV28 to TRBJ2-5; the D gene is possibly TRBD1 (6 bases). Input material: PBMCs. The TCR originated in a human donor in good health (CMV status not recorded). Some clones in this sample may be carry-over from other donors' samples. The CDR3 reads CASTWGHPQETQYF. For the CDR3, the DNA is TGTGCCAGCACTTGGGGGCATCCCCAAGAGACCCAGTACTTC.